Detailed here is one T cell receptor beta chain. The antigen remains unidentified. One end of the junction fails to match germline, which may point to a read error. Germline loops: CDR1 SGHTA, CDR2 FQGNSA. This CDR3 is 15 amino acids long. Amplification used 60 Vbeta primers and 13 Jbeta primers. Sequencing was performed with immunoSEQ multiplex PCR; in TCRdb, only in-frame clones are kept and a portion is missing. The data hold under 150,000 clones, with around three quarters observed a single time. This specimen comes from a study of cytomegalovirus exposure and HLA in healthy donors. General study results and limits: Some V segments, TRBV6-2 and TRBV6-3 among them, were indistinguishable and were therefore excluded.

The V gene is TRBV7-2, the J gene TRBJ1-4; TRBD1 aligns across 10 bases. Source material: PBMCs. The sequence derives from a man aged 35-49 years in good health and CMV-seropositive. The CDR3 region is CASRPRTGGYEKLFF. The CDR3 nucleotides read TGTGCCAGCAGACCCCGGACAGGGGGTTATGAAAAATTGTTTTTT.